The 20 T cell receptor beta chains in this list originate from one sample, sequenced in a study of T cells in women clearing cervical HPV infection (dated 2018 in TCRdb). To prepare the library, the immunoSEQ multiplex PCR assay was applied. Drawn from immuneACCESS, this table holds only the in-frame rearrangements with V and J called that TCRdb kept. Clones are partly lost; checked studies trace under half to an unresolved V gene and leave the rest unexplained. The record for this sample contains about 30,000 clones. About 6.1% of the sample is held by the ten biggest clonotypes. Specimen: blood buffy coat. These receptor sequences come from a woman aged 18 to 75 with a cervical HPV16 infection that either progressed to CIN3+ or cleared (not recorded which).

In regard to this clone: The read comes to an end 3 residues before the CDR3 does, leaving the germline J gene to fill in the end. The V call is TRBV5-1, the J call TRBJ2-3, with D possibly matching TRBD2 (6 bases). This CDR3 region has 16 residues. V was clipped by 3 bases and J by 1 base, with 15 bases between them. CDR1 and CDR2 (germline): SGHRS, YFSETQ. CDR3 amino acids: CASSSQLALGTDTQYF. The covered CDR3 bases are TGCGCCAGCAGCTCCCAGCTAGCGTTAGGCACAGATACG.

In the case of this clone: The sequence runs out 3 residues before the end of the CDR3; the remainder is reconstructed from the germline J gene. V gene TRBV7-8 combines with J gene TRBJ1-5, with 8 bases aligning to TRBD1. Germline CDR1 and CDR2: SGHVS and FQNEAQ. J was trimmed by 2 bases and V by 5 bases; bases with no gene match: 5. The CDR3 contains 15 residues. CDR3 DNA, as far as it was read: TGTGCCAGCAGCCTAGGGACAGGAGGCAATCAGCCC. It yields the protein CASSLGTGGNQP. The entire CDR3 reads CASSLGTGGNQPQHF.

Note on this clone: Sequencing ends 3 residues short of the CDR3 end; the germline J gene provides the rest. V gene TRBV20-1 combines with J gene TRBJ2-2; 11 positions match TRBD1. The germline V gene has CDR1 DFQATT and CDR2 SNEGSKA (reference sequence). This CDR3 is built from 15 residues. Trimming took 4 bases from V and 4 from J; bases not matched to a gene: 5. The sequenced CDR3 bases are TGCAGTGCTACCCGGGACAGGGGGTCCACCGGGGAG. It is translated as CSATRDRGSTGE. The whole CDR3 sequence is CSATRDRGSTGELFF.

Note on this clone: The observed sequence ends 3 residues before the CDR3 terminus, with the missing tail filled in from the germline J gene. The rearrangement links TRBV7-9 to TRBJ2-5; D call uncertain. CDR3 length: 12 amino acids. Trimming removed 5 bases at V and 5 bases at J, with 9 bases between. Per the germline V gene, CDR1 is SEHNR and CDR2 is FQNEAQ (reference sequence). This chain's CDR3 is CASSPQAETQYF. The DNA read from the CDR3 is TGTGCCAGCAGCCCTCAGGCCGAGACC.

In the case of this clone: The read is 3 residues too short to cover the CDR3 end, so that end is filled in from the germline J gene. J is TRBJ2-7 and V is TRBV4-2, with D perhaps matching TRBD2 (5 bases). Germline V gives CDR1 LGHNA, CDR2 YNFKEQ. The V end lost 2 bases, the J end lost 6 bases, and 11 bases lay between the germline ends. This CDR3 spans 13 amino acids. The CDR3 region is CASSQQYAGEQYF. CDR3 DNA (partial): TGTGCCAGCAGCCAACAATATGCGGGCGAG.

Notes on this clone: The missing CDR3 end, 3 residues past where the read stops, is filled in from the germline J gene. The gene calls are TRBV20-1 and TRBJ1-3; TRBD1 is a possible D gene (6 bases). The CDR3 loop spans 15 amino acids. The V gene's germline CDR1 is DFQATT and CDR2 SNEGSKA (reference sequence). V was shortened by 1 base and J by 4 bases, with 14 bases between the two germline ends. The sequenced part of the CDR3 DNA is TGCAGTGCTAGAGCAGATACAGGGACGGGAAACACC. It is translated as CSARADTGTGNT. In full, the CDR3 is CSARADTGTGNTIYF.

The chain's CDR3 is CASSPRDTSYEQYF. The sequenced part of the CDR3 DNA is TGTGCCAGCAGCCCCCGGGACACCTCCTACGAG. V is TRBV7-9 and J is TRBJ2-7, with a possible D match to TRBD1 (6 bases). The sequence runs out 3 residues before the end of the CDR3; the remainder is reconstructed from the germline J gene. This CDR3 contains 14 residues. Germline V CDR1 and CDR2: SEHNR, FQNEAQ (reference sequence). Trimming removed 5 bases from V and 0 bases from J, with 11 bases in between.

About this clone: The read ends 3 residues before the CDR3 terminus; that terminus is restored from the germline J gene. The J gene is TRBJ2-7, the V gene TRBV14, with 8 bases that match TRBD1. V trimming: 2 bases; J trimming: 6 bases; junction bases outside the gene matches: 9. Germline-derived CDR1 and CDR2 are SGHDN and FVKESK. This CDR3 is built from 15 residues. The part of the CDR3 DNA that was read is TGTGCCAGCAGCCAAAGCACAGGGGGATTCCGCGAG. Encoded protein: CASSQSTGGFRE. The CDR3, in full, reads CASSQSTGGFREQYF. Combining the CDR3 with reference TRBV14 and TRBJ2-7 gives the whole variable domain EAGVTQFPSHSVIEKGQTVTLRCDPISGHDNLYWYRRVMGKEIKFLLHFVKESKQDESGMPNNRFLAERTGGTYSTLKVQPAELEDSGVYFCASSQSTGGFREQYFGPGTRLTVT.

The covered CDR3 bases are TGTGCCTGGAGTGTAGGGGGGGGTTCCTACAATGAG. It is translated as CAWSVGGGSYNE. The whole CDR3 sequence reads CAWSVGGGSYNEQFF. The chain has TRBV30 and TRBJ2-1; weak D call: TRBD2 (7 bases). Sequencing ends 3 residues short of the CDR3 end; the germline J gene provides the rest. The germline gives CDR1 GTSNPN, CDR2 SVGIG (reference sequence). V was trimmed by 0 bases and J by 1 base, leaving 10 bases between them. The CDR3 is 15 amino acids.

A note on this clone: Coverage ceases 3 residues before the CDR3 finishes, and the germline J gene fills in the end. This chain uses TRBV5-1 with TRBJ2-3, with 12 bases aligning to TRBD2. The CDR3 spans 17 residues. Trimming took 4 bases from V and 2 from J; bases not matched to a gene: 8. Germline CDR1 SGHRS, CDR2 YFSETQ. The CDR3 is CASSGGLAGPSTDTQYF. Incomplete CDR3 DNA: TGCGCCAGCAGCGGCGGACTAGCGGGGCCCTCCACAGATACG.

Note on this clone: The DNA ends 3 residues before the CDR3 does, and the rest of the CDR3 is filled in from the germline J gene. This chain connects TRBV20-1 to TRBJ2-5; 12 nucleotides align to TRBD2. Germline CDR1 DFQATT, CDR2 SNEGSKA (reference sequence). The V and J ends lost 5 bases and 7 bases, in that order; junction bases with no gene match: 11. CDR3 size: 15 residues. The covered CDR3 bases are TGCAGTGCTTCGGCACCTAGCGGGGGGGAAGGGACC. It is translated as CSASAPSGGEGT. The whole CDR3 region reads CSASAPSGGEGTQYF.

Of note for this clone: The observed sequence ends 3 residues before the CDR3 terminus, with the missing tail filled in from the germline J gene. The V gene is TRBV10-3, the J gene TRBJ1-3; 10 nucleotides line up with TRBD1. This CDR3 is built from 17 residues. V was pared by 6 bases and J by 4 bases, with 12 bases of the junction left unmatched. CDR1 ENHRY and CDR2 SYGVKD come from the germline V gene. CDR3 bases read: TGTGCCATCAGGAGGGGGACAGGGGAATCAGGGGGAAACACC. As protein: CAIRRGTGESGGNT. The CDR3, in full, reads CAIRRGTGESGGNTIYF.

As to this clone: The CDR3 extends 3 residues past the end of the read, so its final part is completed from the germline J gene. V is TRBV7-9 and J is TRBJ1-6; D unresolved. This CDR3 comprises 13 residues. Trimming stripped 0 bases from V and 7 bases from J, with 4 bases between. The germline CDR1 and CDR2 sequences are SEHNR and FQNEAQ (reference sequence). The part of the CDR3 DNA that was read is TGTGCCAGCAGCTTAGCCCCGAATTCACCC. Its protein product is CASSLAPNSP. The CDR3 in full is CASSLAPNSPLHF.

The CDR3 bases that were read are TGTGCCAGCAGCGAGGGGACAGACCTCTACGAG. It yields the protein CASSEGTDLYE. The complete CDR3 sequence is CASSEGTDLYEQYF. V gene TRBV2 combines with J gene TRBJ2-7; 7 bases line up with TRBD1. The CDR3 end falls 3 residues outside the read, so it is completed with the germline J gene. This CDR3 is 14 amino acids long. Germline CDR1 SNHLY, CDR2 FYNNEI. V trimming: 6 bases; J trimming: 3 bases; junction bases outside the gene matches: 8.

About this clone itself: The read finishes 3 residues shy of the CDR3 end, and the germline J gene is used to complete it. This rearrangement joins TRBV30 to TRBJ2-5; perhaps TRBD1 as D (5 bases). CDR1 and CDR2 (germline): GTSNPN, SVGIG (reference sequence). This CDR3 region has 12 residues. V was cut by 6 bases and J by 5 bases, with 13 bases left in between. The sequenced part of the CDR3 DNA is TGTGCCTGCGTAAGTGGGGCCGAGACC. Amino acids: CACVSGAET. The entire CDR3 sequence reads CACVSGAETQYF. Filled out from reference TRBV30 and TRBJ2-5, the complete variable domain reads SQTIHQWPATLVQPVGSPLSLECTVEGTSNPNLYWYRQAAGRGLQLLFYSVGIGQISSEVPQNLSASRPQDRQFILSSKKLLLSDSGFYLCACVSGAETQYFGPGTRLLVL.

In regard to this clone: With the read ending 3 residues before the CDR3 end, the germline J gene is used to fill in that end. The chain couples TRBV5-1 to TRBJ1-3; D is unresolved. The length of the CDR3 is 16 residues. Germline lookup yields CDR1 SGHRS and CDR2 YFSETQ. Between the trimmed V and J ends, which lost 2 bases and 0 bases, there was a span of 12 bases. The part of the CDR3 DNA that was read is TGCGCCAGCAGCTTTGAGGCAGTCAGCTCTGGAAACACC. It translates to CASSFEAVSSGNT. The CDR3 in full is CASSFEAVSSGNTIYF.

Remarks on this clone: The observed sequence ends 3 residues before the CDR3 terminus, with the missing tail filled in from the germline J gene. This chain joins TRBV5-1 and TRBJ2-5, with 7 positions matching TRBD1. The CDR3 extends over 15 amino acids. CDR1 is SGHRS, CDR2 YFSETQ, per germline. The V gene end was trimmed by 1 base and the J gene end by 5 bases; junction bases not matched to a gene: 8. The part of the CDR3 DNA that was read is TGCGCCAGCAGCTTGAAGCCAGGGGGTGAGGAGACC. Its translation is CASSLKPGGEET. Given in full, the CDR3 is CASSLKPGGEETQYF.

On this clone itself: One junction end does not reproduce the germline sequence, and a read error may be involved. The observed sequence ends 3 residues before the CDR3 terminus, with the missing tail filled in from the germline J gene. The rearrangement uses TRBV6-4 and TRBJ1-1; D unresolved. Germline CDR1 MRHNA, CDR2 SNTAGT. This CDR3 has 16 amino acids. The CDR3 DNA, read in part, is TGTGCCAGCAGTGACAGGGTAATCTCAATGAACACTGCA. Encoded protein: CASSDRVISMNTA. The full-length CDR3 reads as CASSDRVISMNTAAFF.

Comment on this clone: With the read ending 3 residues before the CDR3 end, the germline J gene is used to fill in that end. The rearrangement joins TRBV19 to TRBJ2-2; TRBD1 is a possible D gene (5 bases). The V gene's germline CDR1 is LNHDA and CDR2 SQIVND (reference sequence). Trimming cost V 8 bases and J 2 bases, with 12 bases left between them. CDR3 length: 14 amino acids. The covered CDR3 bases are TGTGCCAGTGGTTCAGGGTCCAACACCGGGGAG. Its protein product is CASGSGSNTGE. The whole CDR3 protein reads CASGSGSNTGELFF.

Worth noting for this clone: The read comes to an end 3 residues before the CDR3 does, leaving the germline J gene to fill in the end. This sequence joins TRBV5-6 and TRBJ1-1; D might be TRBD1 (6 bases). The CDR3 has 14 residues. V shed 5 bases and J shed 4 bases, with 15 bases lying between them. Germline CDR1 reads SGHDT; CDR2 reads YYEEEE. The CDR3 reads CASSPQGGSTEAFF. Partial CDR3 DNA: TGTGCCAGCAGTCCACAGGGAGGAAGCACTGAA.